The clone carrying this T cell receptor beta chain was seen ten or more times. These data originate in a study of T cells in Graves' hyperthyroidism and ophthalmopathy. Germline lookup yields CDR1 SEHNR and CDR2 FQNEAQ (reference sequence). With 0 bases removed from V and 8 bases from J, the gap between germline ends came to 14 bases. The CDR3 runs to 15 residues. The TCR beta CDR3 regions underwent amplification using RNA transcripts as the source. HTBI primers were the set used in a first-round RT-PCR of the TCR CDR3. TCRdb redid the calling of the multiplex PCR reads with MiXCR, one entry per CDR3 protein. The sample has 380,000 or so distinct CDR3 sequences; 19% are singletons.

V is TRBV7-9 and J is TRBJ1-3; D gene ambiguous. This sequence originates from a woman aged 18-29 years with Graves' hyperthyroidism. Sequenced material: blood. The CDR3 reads CASSLAKAAGDTIYF. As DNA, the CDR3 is TGTGCCAGCAGCTTAGCGAAGGCGGCCGGTGACACCATATATTTT.